The sequence of this TCR beta chain was determined in a study of cytomegalovirus exposure and HLA in healthy donors. This PCR relied on a set of 60 Vbeta primers and 13 Jbeta primers. Only in-frame clones appear in the TCRdb table, and some are missing; sequencing was by immunoSEQ multiplex PCR. The sample holds 100,000 to 150,000 clones, roughly 80% seen once. This CDR3 spans 18 amino acids. In germline, CDR1 is LGHNT, CDR2 FRNRAP. Losses at the gene ends were 1 base for V and 3 bases for J; bases not matched to a gene: 14. Sequenced material: PBMCs. The V call is TRBV12-5, the J call TRBJ1-1, with 7 positions matching TRBD1. This sequence originates from a man younger than 35 in good health and CMV-seropositive. In nucleotides, the CDR3 is TGTGCTAGTGGTTTGGCTGGGACAGCGGGGGGCATGGACACTGAAGCTTTCTTT. Translation gives CASGLAGTAGGMDTEAFF.